The 2 T cell receptor beta chains listed next were all sequenced from one sample in a study of T-cell reconstitution after alpha-beta-depleted transplantation in children. Construction of the TCRbeta library involved unique molecular identifiers. TCRdb re-derived calls from the PCR reads in MiXCR, one entry per CDR3 protein. This table holds 250,000 to 400,000 distinct CDR3 sequences, 23% found once. The sequencing here drew on PBMCs, mostly from graft donor cells, taken 180 days after TCRalphabeta/CD19-depleted stem cell transplant. The receptors derive from a male patient between 5 and 17 years old who had a stem cell transplant for acute lymphoblastic leukemia, so the T cells may come from the graft donor.

The chain links TRBV5-1 to TRBJ1-3; D unresolved. The CDR3 runs 15 residues. The germline V gene encodes CDR1 SGHRS and CDR2 YFSETQ. Between the trimmed V and J ends, which lost 5 bases and 0 bases, there was a span of 12 bases. The CDR3 DNA is TGCGCCAGCAGAGCGTACCCAGGCTCTGGAAACACCATATATTTT. The encoded protein is CASRAYPGSGNTIYF.

The rearrangement joins TRBV18 to TRBJ2-1, with TRBD2 matching over 7 bases. J gave up 3 bases and V 4 bases, and 6 bases lay outside the gene matches. Germline values: CDR1 KGHSH, CDR2 LQKENI. CDR3 length: 15 residues. The CDR3 nucleotides read TGTGCCAGCTCACAGGTGGGGGGGTACTACAATGAGCAGTTCTTC. Encoded protein: CASSQVGGYYNEQFF.